This TCR beta chain was obtained from a study of blood T cell repertoires in COVID-19. Libraries were prepared by immunoSEQ multiplex PCR; TCRdb keeps only in-frame clonotypes and omits some of them. The table includes 160,000 or so clones, around 80% detected once. Germline CDR1 is SGHNT and CDR2 is YYREEE (reference sequence). This CDR3 comprises 16 residues. Trimming stripped 5 bases from V and 4 bases from J, with 21 bases between. V gene TRBV5-4 combines with J gene TRBJ1-2; TRBD1 is a possible D gene (6 bases). The clonotype originates from a middle-aged man who had recovered from COVID-19. The specimen sequenced was PBMCs or T cells enriched from blood (not recorded which). The CDR3 nucleotides are TGTGCCAGCAGTTCGGGGACATCCAGACCCCTCTATGGCTACACCTTC. It yields the protein CASSSGTSRPLYGYTF. Filled out from reference TRBV5-4 and TRBJ1-2, the complete variable domain reads ETGVTQSPTHLIKTRGQQVTLRCSSQSGHNTVSWYQQALGQGPQFIFQYYREEENGRGNFPPRFSGLQFPNYSSELNVNALELDDSALYLCASSSGTSRPLYGYTFGSGTRLTVV.